The 22 T cell receptor beta chains below all came from one sample that was sequenced in a study of blood T cells in healthy people across ages. Alongside a J-beta primer mix, a sample-barcoded 5' primer served in a second PCR lasting about 7 to 12 cycles. Using its own MiXCR run on the 5' RACE reads, TCRdb lists one record per CDR3 protein. Of 760,000 or so distinct CDR3 sequences listed, 25% are singletons. The same sample was also studied in work on T cells of mothers and their children.

Sequencing was performed on blood. Source of these receptors: a boy aged 10-17 years in good health.

The CDR3 bases are TGTGCCAGCAGCCCACAGGGGACCTACTATGGCTACACCTTC. Translating it yields CASSPQGTYYGYTF. The chain recombines TRBV25-1 with TRBJ1-2; 7 bases align to TRBD1. Germline CDR1 is MGHDK and CDR2 is SYGVNS. Trimming took 6 bases from V and 3 from J; bases not matched to a gene: 7. This CDR3 comprises 14 residues.

This clonotype has just a few counts. This chain uses TRBV29-1 with TRBJ2-3, with 7 bases matching TRBD2. Germline lookup yields CDR1 SQVTM and CDR2 ANQGSEA. V shed 0 bases, J shed 5 bases, and the junction held 11 bases outside the gene matches. This CDR3 region has 16 residues. The CDR3 protein is CSVEDTLAGAEDTQYF. CDR3 sequence (DNA): TGCAGCGTTGAAGATACGTTGGCGGGAGCAGAAGATACGCAGTATTTT.

The chain couples TRBV27 to TRBJ2-1; TRBD2 aligns across 8 bases. This CDR3 comprises 15 residues. Trimming took 8 bases from V and 3 from J; bases not matched to a gene: 9. Per the germline V gene, CDR1 is MNHEY and CDR2 is SMNVEV (reference sequence). The CDR3 region is CASAPQREFYNEQFF. The DNA for the CDR3 is TGTGCCAGCGCCCCCCAGCGGGAGTTCTACAATGAGCAGTTCTTC.

This clonotype has a handful of counts. This sequence joins TRBV20-1 and TRBJ2-1; D is possibly TRBD2 (6 bases). TRBJ2-7 matches the DNA end more closely, so the J call is doubtful. Germline V lookup: CDR1 DFQATT, CDR2 SNEGSKA (reference sequence). The length of the CDR3 is 14 residues. The chain's CDR3 is CSARDPRLDYEQYF. Here the CDR3 DNA reads TGCAGTGCTAGAGATCCCCGACTAGACTACGAGCAGTACTTC.

This clonotype has just a few counts. This chain links TRBV6-2 or TRBV6-3 with TRBJ2-5; D possibly corresponds to TRBD1 (5 bases). The CDR3 runs 11 residues. Germline CDR1 reads MNHEY; CDR2 reads SVGEGT. V was cut by 7 bases and J by 11 bases, with 14 bases left in between. The CDR3 DNA sequence: TGTGCCAGCAAGGGGAATAGAGAGCAGTACTTC. Amino acid sequence: CASKGNREQYF.

The chain joins TRBV19 to TRBJ2-4; 7 positions agree with TRBD1. There are 14 residues in the CDR3. The V gene's germline CDR1 is LNHDA and CDR2 SQIVND (reference sequence). The V gene end was trimmed by 6 bases and the J gene end by 3 bases; junction bases not matched to a gene: 5. Written as DNA, the CDR3 is TGTGCCAGTAGCCCGGGACAGAGCAAAAACATTCAGTACTTC. Translation gives CASSPGQSKNIQYF. Based on the CDR3 plus reference TRBV19 and TRBJ2-4, the full variable domain is DGGITQSPKYLFRKEGQNVTLSCEQNLNHDAMYWYRQDPGQGLRLIYYSQIVNDFQKGDIAEGYSVSREKKESFPLTVTSAQKNPTAFYLCASSPGQSKNIQYFGAGTRLSVL.

The V and J genes are TRBV29-1 and TRBJ1-1; 7 bases line up with TRBD1. Trimming cost V 6 bases and J 6 bases; bases outside gene matches: 13. CDR1 and CDR2 from the germline V gene are SQVTM and ANQGSEA. CDR3 size: 14 residues. The DNA of the CDR3 is TGCAGCGTCGCGGGGGGGAGAGGGGGCCCTGAAGCTTTCTTT. Its translation: CSVAGGRGGPEAFF.

V usage is TRBV7-9 and J usage is TRBJ2-3; 8 bases agree with TRBD2. Germline loops: CDR1 SEHNR, CDR2 FQNEAQ (reference sequence). The CDR3 covers 16 residues. V shed 2 bases and J 4 bases; nucleotides not matched to a gene: 8. The CDR3 region is CASSLKAGVSPDTQYF. DNA of the CDR3: TGTGCCAGCAGCTTAAAAGCGGGAGTTTCACCAGATACGCAGTATTTT.

The rearrangement uses TRBV12-3 or TRBV12-4 and TRBJ1-1, with a tentative D call TRBD1 (6 bases). This CDR3 contains 12 residues. V dropped 3 bases and J dropped 11 bases, with 13 bases sitting between them. CDR3 in DNA: TGTGCCAGCAGTTTGTCGGGGGGCCGGGCTTTCTTT. It encodes CASSLSGGRAFF.

There are a few counts of this clonotype. The chain joins TRBV9 to TRBJ2-1, with a possible D match to TRBD2 (5 bases). Matching the DNA end better, TRBJ2-7 makes the J call doubtful. Germline V gene lookup returns CDR1 SGDLS and CDR2 YYNGEE. There are 15 residues in the CDR3. The CDR3 region is CASSPYQRASYEQYF. In DNA, the CDR3 is TGTGCCAGCAGCCCCTACCAGAGGGCGTCCTACGAGCAGTACTTC.

The chain carries TRBV7-7 and TRBJ2-5; possible D gene TRBD1, 5 bases. V was shortened by 5 bases and J by 5 bases, with 18 bases between the two germline ends. The germline CDR1 and CDR2 sequences are SSHAT and FNYEAQ (reference sequence). The CDR3 contains 15 residues. The CDR3 loop reads CASSPTQGLGETQYF. The CDR3, as DNA: TGTGCCAGCAGCCCTACGCAGGGATTAGGGGAGACCCAGTACTTC.

CDR3 DNA: TGTGCCAGCAGCTTAGGCCATCGCAGGGGTTGGCAGCCCCAGCATTTT. It yields the protein CASSLGHRRGWQPQHF. V gene TRBV13 combines with J gene TRBJ1-5; possibly TRBD1 for D (6 bases). CDR3 length: 16 amino acids. Between the trimmed V and J ends, which lost 0 bases and 7 bases, there was a span of 16 bases. CDR1 PRHDT and CDR2 FYEKMQ come from the germline V gene (reference sequence).

There are a few counts of this clonotype. The chain joins TRBV29-1 to TRBJ2-2; 7 bases fit TRBD2. After removal of 1 base from V and 4 bases from J, the junction contained 6 bases not matched to a gene. The CDR3 extends over 15 amino acids. Germline CDR1 is SQVTM and CDR2 is ANQGSEA. The CDR3 loop is CSVEVGGSVTGELFF. The CDR3 DNA reads TGCAGCGTTGAAGTAGGCGGGAGCGTCACCGGGGAGCTGTTTTTT.

This clonotype was recorded a few times. Likely a read error: the CDR3 ends without its conserved phenylalanine or tryptophan. The chain uses TRBV5-6 and TRBJ1-1; D is unclear. Trimming cost V 1 base and J 3 bases, with 13 bases left between them. CDR1 and CDR2 from the germline V gene are SGHDT and YYEEEE. This CDR3 has 15 amino acids. The CDR3 DNA follows: TGTGCCAGCAGCTTGTCGGGGTACGCGGACACTGAAGCTTTCTCT. This encodes CASSLSGYADTEAFS.

On this clonotype itself: One end of the junction fails to match germline, which may point to a read error. V usage is TRBV7-9 and J usage is TRBJ2-1; a weak D match, TRBD2 (6 bases). This CDR3 is built from 11 residues. In germline, CDR1 is SEHNR, CDR2 FQNEAQ (reference sequence). The CDR3 coding sequence is TGTTCCAGCAGCTGGCGGGGTGAGCAGTTCTTC. It is translated as CSSSWRGEQFF.

This chain uses TRBV9 with TRBJ2-7, with D perhaps being TRBD1 or TRBD2 (5 bases each). Trimming took 0 bases from V and 2 from J, leaving 12 bases between them. In germline, CDR1 is SGDLS, CDR2 YYNGEE. This CDR3 region has 15 residues. The CDR3 loop reads CASSVGGPGPYEQYF. The CDR3 nucleotides are TGTGCCAGCAGCGTAGGGGGACCGGGCCCCTACGAGCAGTACTTC. The full variable domain, completed using reference TRBV9 and TRBJ2-7, is DSGVTQTPKHLITATGQRVTLRCSPRSGDLSVYWYQQSLDQGLQFLIQYYNGEERAKGNILERFSAQQFPDLHSELNLSSLELGDSALYFCASSVGGPGPYEQYFGPGTRLTVT.

CDR3 bases: TGTGCCAGCAGCTTAATCCAGGTATCGGGGGGCGAGCAGTACTTC. As protein: CASSLIQVSGGEQYF. This chain uses TRBV28 with TRBJ2-5, with 7 bases matching TRBD2. The assigned J gene may be wrong: the sequence end matches TRBJ2-7 better. The CDR3 has 15 amino acids. CDR1 is MDHEN, CDR2 SYDVKM, per germline.

This clonotype was detected only a few times. DNA of the CDR3: TGTGCCAGCAGTTTAGTATCGGGAGGCGAGCAGTACGTC. Translated, it gives CASSLVSGGEQYV. The genes are TRBV12-3 or TRBV12-4 and TRBJ2-7; 7 bases map to TRBD2. The V and J ends lost 1 base and 6 bases, in that order; junction bases with no gene match: 3. This CDR3 is 13 amino acids long.

This clonotype was seen just once. The chain uses TRBV11-2 and TRBJ1-1; the D gene is possibly TRBD1 (6 bases). Germline CDR1 SGHAT, CDR2 FQNNGV. V was clipped by 0 bases and J by 5 bases, with 13 bases between them. CDR3 length equals 15 residues. As DNA, the CDR3 is TGTGCCAGCAGCTTAGATCGGCCAGGGGTTACTGAAGCTTTCTTT. This encodes CASSLDRPGVTEAFF.

This clonotype was counted at least ten times. This rearrangement joins TRBV13 to TRBJ2-6; D call uncertain. The CDR3 consists of 15 residues. The germline gives CDR1 PRHDT, CDR2 FYEKMQ (reference sequence). V lost 1 base, J lost 2 bases, and 6 bases lay in between. For the CDR3, the DNA is TGTGCCAGCAGCTTAGAAGGAGCTGGGGCCAACGTCCTGACTTTC. The encoded protein is CASSLEGAGANVLTF.

This clonotype has only a few counts. The genes are TRBV7-9 and TRBJ2-1, with 7 nucleotides matching TRBD2. The CDR3 contains 14 residues. In germline, CDR1 is SEHNR, CDR2 FQNEAQ (reference sequence). J lost 8 bases, V lost 3 bases, and 7 bases had no gene match. This chain's CDR3 is CASSFSGVGDEQFF. Here the CDR3 DNA reads TGTGCCAGCAGCTTCAGCGGGGTGGGGGATGAGCAGTTCTTC.

V is TRBV6-2 or TRBV6-3 and J is TRBJ2-5; TRBD2 aligns across 7 bases. The DNA end is more similar to TRBJ2-7, so the J call may be wrong. The CDR3 runs 15 residues. Germline V gene lookup returns CDR1 MNHEY and CDR2 SVGEGT. DNA of the CDR3: TGTGCCAGCAGTTACCGGCTAGCGGAGGCCTACGAGCAGTACTTC. Translation: CASSYRLAEAYEQYF.